Reported below is one T cell receptor (beta chain). This clone came up once. The antigen this receptor binds is unknown. No qualities accompany the bases; no much larger clone lies one base away. The source of the sample is a study of blood T cell repertoires in COVID-19 (dated by TCRdb to 2018 to 2021). Background on the whole study: Collaborator samples came from the United States, Italy and Spain and covered acute and convalescent phases of COVID-19. The material from the prospective study consisted of cDNA or gDNA derived from T cells, B-cell-depleted T cells, or PBMCs. Deeply sampled blood TCRbeta repertoires from subjects exposed to, actively infected with, or recovered from COVID-19 were included in the dataset. The repertoires were made available in a free public database intended to serve as a resource for research on the immune response to SARS-CoV-2. Samples were obtained from the ongoing ImmuneRACE study (first 160 participants) and from 1,000 to 1,500 subjects provided by 6 global collaborators. The sample metadata nearly always contained a de-identified subject ID, COVID-19 status, age in years and sex. Where available, HLA class I and class II types were taken from metadata supplied by the sample provider and were not determined by assay-based typing. Results the study describes overall, beyond this receptor: Clinical and demographic metadata were provided uncurated, with the amount varying by source and participant.

Another Seattle source contributed samples from volunteer blood donors who had recovered from COVID-19. The collaborating institutions used their own protocols to collect whole blood in K2EDTA tubes. For TCRbeta analysis, collaborator samples were shipped as frozen whole blood, as isolated PBMCs, or as DNA extracted from either sample type. The immunoSEQ Assay, a bias-controlled multiplex PCR, was used to amplify TCRbeta CDR3 regions from genomic DNA. As for the original processing: The number of nucleated cells in each sample was estimated from the amplification of reference gene primers within the assay. To quantify the absolute abundance of each unique TCRbeta CDR3 rearrangement, sequence reads were collapsed and filtered. For each sample, productive Simpson clonality was calculated as the square root of Simpson's diversity index across productive rearrangements. Sourced from immuneACCESS, this table was stored by TCRdb with only in-frame sequences that have V and J called. A share of the clones is absent; for the studies checked, an unresolved V gene accounts for under half, and the remainder has no known explanation. That table supplies the V and J calls and clone size; D and trimming were determined from the DNA. For this sample there are 200,000 to 300,000 clones; about nine tenths appear just once. Of the sample, about 1.6% falls within the top ten clones.

V was cut back by 3 bases and J by 0 bases, leaving a gap of 8 bases between them. Including the terminal cysteine and phenylalanine, the CDR3 comprises 14 residues. Here the CDR3 DNA is all that survives: 42 bases in frame from base 1. CDR1 is given as SGHNT and CDR2 as YENEEA, both from the germline V gene. This TCR was sampled from a woman in her thirties or forties who had recovered from COVID-19. Rearrangement joined TRBV11-3 to TRBJ2-5, with a tentative D gene TRBD2 over 5 matching bases. Material for sequencing was peripheral blood. The CDR3 corresponds to CASSFIGDQETQYF. The DNA is as follows: TGTGCCAGCAGCTTCATCGGGGACCAAGAGACCCAGTACTTC.